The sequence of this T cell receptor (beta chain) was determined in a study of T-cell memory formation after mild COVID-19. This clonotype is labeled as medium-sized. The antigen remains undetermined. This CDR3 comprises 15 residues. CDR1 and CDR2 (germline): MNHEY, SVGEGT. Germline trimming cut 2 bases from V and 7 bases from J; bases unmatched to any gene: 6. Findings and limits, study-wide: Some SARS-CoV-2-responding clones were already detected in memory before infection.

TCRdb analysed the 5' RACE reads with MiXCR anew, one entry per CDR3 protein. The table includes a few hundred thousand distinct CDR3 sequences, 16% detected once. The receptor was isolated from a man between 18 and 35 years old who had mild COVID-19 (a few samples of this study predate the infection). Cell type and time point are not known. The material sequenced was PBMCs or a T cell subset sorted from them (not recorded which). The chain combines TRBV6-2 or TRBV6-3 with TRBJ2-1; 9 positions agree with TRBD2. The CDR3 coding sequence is TGTGCCAGCAGTTACGAGGTAGCGGGGGCAAATGAGCAGTTCTTC. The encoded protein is CASSYEVAGANEQFF.